The entry below gives a single TCR beta chain sequence along with its context. Participants, 18 to 89 years old, spanned about 26 US areas. J gave up 3 bases and V 8 bases, and 4 bases lay outside the gene matches. The CDR3 runs 13 residues. Germline CDR1 is WSHSY and CDR2 is SAAADI. This entry belongs to a study of blood T cell repertoires in COVID-19. Study as a whole: Sample material is recorded as cDNA or gDNA derived from T cells, B-cell-depleted T cells, or PBMCs.

Original data processing: Estimation of nucleated cell counts relied on the amplification of reference gene primers. Profiling relied on immunoSEQ multiplex PCR, and the TCRdb table lists in-frame clones only, not all of them. V and J calls and clone size are copied from that table; D and trimming were computed from the DNA. This sample yields fewer than 250,000 clones, of which more than 75% are seen a single time; over 2% belongs to the top ten. Source material: PBMCs or T cells enriched from blood (not recorded which). The sequence came from a woman aged 50 to 60 who had recovered from COVID-19. The rearrangement uses TRBV10-2 and TRBJ1-5, with 7 bases matching TRBD1. The CDR3 sequence: CASRGQANQPQHF. CDR3 coding DNA: TGCGCCAGCCGAGGACAGGCCAATCAGCCCCAGCATTTT.